This T cell receptor beta chain was sequenced for a study of OX40 agonist ivuxolimab in advanced cancers. General study points: Expanded clones were, on average, more numerous among CD8+ T cells than CD4+.

Remarks on this clone: What it binds is not known. Germline is not matched at one junction end, which may reflect a read error. The sample holds other DNA sequences that translate to the same CDR3.

Assay used: immunoSEQ multiplex PCR; TCRdb lists only in-frame clones, some missing. The sample consists of around 23,000 clones, roughly 82% of them appearing once. Germline V gives CDR1 SGHVS, CDR2 FQNEAQ. This CDR3 region has 12 residues. The chain employs TRBV7-8 and TRBJ2-7; D call uncertain. Source: CD4+ or CD8+ T cells sorted from blood, taken in a trial of the OX40 agonist ivuxolimab. This sequence originates from an adult with an advanced solid tumor such as melanoma, head and neck, liver or kidney cancer. The CDR3 nucleotides are TGCGCCAGCAGCCCCCGAGGTGGCGAGCAGTACTTC. It specifies CASSPRGGEQYF.